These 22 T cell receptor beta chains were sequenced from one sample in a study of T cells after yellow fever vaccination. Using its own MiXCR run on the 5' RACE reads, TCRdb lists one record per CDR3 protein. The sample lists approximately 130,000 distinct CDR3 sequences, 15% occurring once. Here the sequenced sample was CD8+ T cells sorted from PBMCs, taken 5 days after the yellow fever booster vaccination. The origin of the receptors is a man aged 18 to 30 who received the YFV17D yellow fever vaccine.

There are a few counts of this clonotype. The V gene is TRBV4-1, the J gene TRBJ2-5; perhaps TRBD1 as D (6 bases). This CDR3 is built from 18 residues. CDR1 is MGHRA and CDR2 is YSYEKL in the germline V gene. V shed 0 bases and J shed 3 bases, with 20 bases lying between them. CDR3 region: CASSQDRFGRGRKETQYF. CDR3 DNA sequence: TGCGCCAGCAGCCAAGATCGATTTGGCAGGGGAAGGAAAGAGACCCAGTACTTC.

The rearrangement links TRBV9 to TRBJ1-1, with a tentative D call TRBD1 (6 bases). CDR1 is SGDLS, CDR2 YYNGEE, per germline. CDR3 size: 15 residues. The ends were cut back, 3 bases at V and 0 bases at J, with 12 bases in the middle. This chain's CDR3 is CASSARDRLNTEAFF. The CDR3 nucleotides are TGTGCCAGCAGCGCCCGAGACAGGCTGAACACTGAAGCTTTCTTT. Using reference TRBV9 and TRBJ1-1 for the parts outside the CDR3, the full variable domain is DSGVTQTPKHLITATGQRVTLRCSPRSGDLSVYWYQQSLDQGLQFLIQYYNGEERAKGNILERFSAQQFPDLHSELNLSSLELGDSALYFCASSARDRLNTEAFFGQGTRLTVV.

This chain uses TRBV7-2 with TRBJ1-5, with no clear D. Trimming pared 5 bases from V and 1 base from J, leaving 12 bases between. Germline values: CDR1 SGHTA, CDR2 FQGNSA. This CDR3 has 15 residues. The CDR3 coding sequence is TGTGCCAGCAGCCTTTCGGACGGGAGCAATCAGCCCCAGCATTTT. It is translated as CASSLSDGSNQPQHF.

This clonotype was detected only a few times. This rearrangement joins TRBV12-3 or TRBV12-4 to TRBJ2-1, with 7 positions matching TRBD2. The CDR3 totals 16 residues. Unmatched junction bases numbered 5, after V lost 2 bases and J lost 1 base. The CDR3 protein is CASSLLGGISYNEQFF. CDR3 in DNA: TGTGCCAGCAGTTTACTCGGGGGGATATCCTACAATGAGCAGTTCTTC.

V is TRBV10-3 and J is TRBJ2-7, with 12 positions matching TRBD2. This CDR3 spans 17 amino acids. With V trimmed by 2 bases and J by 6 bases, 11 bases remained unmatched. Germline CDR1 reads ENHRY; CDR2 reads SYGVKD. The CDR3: CAISEAFGTSGSVEQYF. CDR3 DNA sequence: TGTGCCATCAGTGAGGCGTTTGGGACTAGCGGGTCTGTCGAGCAGTACTTC.

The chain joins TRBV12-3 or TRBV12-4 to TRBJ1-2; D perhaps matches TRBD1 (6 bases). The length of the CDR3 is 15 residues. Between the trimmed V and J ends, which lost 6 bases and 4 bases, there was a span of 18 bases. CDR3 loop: CASRPNYREGYGYTF. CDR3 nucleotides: TGTGCCAGCAGACCTAACTACAGGGAAGGCTATGGCTACACCTTC.

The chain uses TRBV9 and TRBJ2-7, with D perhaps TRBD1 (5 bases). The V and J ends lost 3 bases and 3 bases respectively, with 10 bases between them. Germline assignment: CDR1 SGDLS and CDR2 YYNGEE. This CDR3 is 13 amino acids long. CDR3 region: CASSGDSFYEQYF. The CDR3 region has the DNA TGTGCCAGCAGCGGTGACAGCTTCTACGAGCAGTACTTC.

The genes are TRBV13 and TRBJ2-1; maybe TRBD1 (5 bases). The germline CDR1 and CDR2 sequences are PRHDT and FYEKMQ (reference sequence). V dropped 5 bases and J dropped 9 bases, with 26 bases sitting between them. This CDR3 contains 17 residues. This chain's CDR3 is CASSPAPGNARWGEQFF. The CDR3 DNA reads TGTGCCAGCAGCCCCGCCCCAGGGAACGCACGGTGGGGTGAGCAGTTCTTC.

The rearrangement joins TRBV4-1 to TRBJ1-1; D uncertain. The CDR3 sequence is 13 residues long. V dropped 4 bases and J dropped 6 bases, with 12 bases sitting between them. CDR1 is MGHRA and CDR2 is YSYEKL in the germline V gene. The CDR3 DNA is TGCGCCAGCAGCCCTAGGGAGGCTTCTGAAGCTTTCTTT. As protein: CASSPREASEAFF.

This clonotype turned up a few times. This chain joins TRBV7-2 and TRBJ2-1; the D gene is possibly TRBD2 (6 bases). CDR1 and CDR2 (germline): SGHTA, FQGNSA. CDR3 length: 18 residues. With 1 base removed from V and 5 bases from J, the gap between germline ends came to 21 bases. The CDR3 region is CASSLENTARAGNNEQFF. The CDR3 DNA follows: TGTGCCAGCAGCTTAGAAAACACGGCCCGAGCGGGCAACAATGAGCAGTTCTTC.

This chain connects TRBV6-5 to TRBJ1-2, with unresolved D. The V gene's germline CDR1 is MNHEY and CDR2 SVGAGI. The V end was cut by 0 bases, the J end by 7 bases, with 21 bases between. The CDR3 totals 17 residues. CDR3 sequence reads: CASSYSPGGERQGGYTF. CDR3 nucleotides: TGTGCCAGCAGTTACTCCCCCGGCGGGGAAAGACAAGGTGGCTACACCTTC.

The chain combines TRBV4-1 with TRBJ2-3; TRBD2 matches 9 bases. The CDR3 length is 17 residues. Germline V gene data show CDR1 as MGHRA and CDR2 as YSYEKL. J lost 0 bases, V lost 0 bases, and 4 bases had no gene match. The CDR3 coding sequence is TGCGCCAGCAGCCAAGATACGCGGGGGGGTAGCACAGATACGCAGTATTTT. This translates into CASSQDTRGGSTDTQYF.

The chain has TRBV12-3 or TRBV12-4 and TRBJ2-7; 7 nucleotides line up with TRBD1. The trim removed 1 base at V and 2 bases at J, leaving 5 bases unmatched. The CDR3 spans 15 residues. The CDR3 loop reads CASSLGPGQTYEQYV. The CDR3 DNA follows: TGTGCCAGCAGTTTAGGCCCGGGACAGACCTACGAGCAGTACGTC.

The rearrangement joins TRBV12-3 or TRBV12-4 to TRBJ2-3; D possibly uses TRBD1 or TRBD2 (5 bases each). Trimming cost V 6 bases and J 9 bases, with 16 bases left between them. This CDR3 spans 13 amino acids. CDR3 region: CASSSSEGRTQYF. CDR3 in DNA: TGTGCCAGCAGCTCCTCCGAGGGGCGGACGCAGTATTTT.

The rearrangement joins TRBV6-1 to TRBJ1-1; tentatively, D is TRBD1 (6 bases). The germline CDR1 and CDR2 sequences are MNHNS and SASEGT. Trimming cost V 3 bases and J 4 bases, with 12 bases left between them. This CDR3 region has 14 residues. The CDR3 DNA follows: TGTGCCAGCAGTGACAGGGGTTGGGGCACTGAAGCTTTCTTT. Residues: CASSDRGWGTEAFF.

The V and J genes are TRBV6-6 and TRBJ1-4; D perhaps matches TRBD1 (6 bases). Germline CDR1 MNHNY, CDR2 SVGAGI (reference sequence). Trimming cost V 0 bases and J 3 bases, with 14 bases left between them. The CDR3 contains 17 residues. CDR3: CASSYSSRGNANEKLFF. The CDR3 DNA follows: TGTGCCAGCAGTTACTCGAGCAGGGGAAATGCTAATGAAAAACTGTTTTTT.

CDR3 amino acids: CASSLMGVGQPQHF. The CDR3 nucleotides read TGCGCCAGCAGCCTCATGGGGGTTGGTCAGCCCCAGCATTTT. This chain joins TRBV4-1 and TRBJ1-5, with D tentatively TRBD1 (5 bases). Trimming shortened V by 4 bases and J by 6 bases, and 13 bases separated the two germline ends. This CDR3 has 14 amino acids. The germline gives CDR1 MGHRA, CDR2 YSYEKL.

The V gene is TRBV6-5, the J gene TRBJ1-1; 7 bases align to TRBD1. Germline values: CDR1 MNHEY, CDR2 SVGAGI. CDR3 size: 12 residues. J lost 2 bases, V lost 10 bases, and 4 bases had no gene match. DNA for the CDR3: TGTGCCACCACAGGGGCTAACACTGAAGCTTTCTTT. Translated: CATTGANTEAFF.

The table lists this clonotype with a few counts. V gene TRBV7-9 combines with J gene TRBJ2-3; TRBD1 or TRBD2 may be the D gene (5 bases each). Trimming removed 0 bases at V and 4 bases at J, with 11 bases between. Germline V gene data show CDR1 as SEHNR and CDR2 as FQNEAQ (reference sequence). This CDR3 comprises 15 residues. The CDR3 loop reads CASSLAGDRADTQYF. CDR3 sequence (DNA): TGTGCCAGCAGCTTAGCGGGGGATCGGGCAGATACGCAGTATTTT.

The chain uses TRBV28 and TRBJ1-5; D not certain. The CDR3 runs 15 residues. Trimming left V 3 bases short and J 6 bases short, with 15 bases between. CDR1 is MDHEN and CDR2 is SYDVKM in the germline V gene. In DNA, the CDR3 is TGTGCCAGCAGTTTCACGGCCTTTGTGGGTCAGCCCCAGCATTTT. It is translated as CASSFTAFVGQPQHF.

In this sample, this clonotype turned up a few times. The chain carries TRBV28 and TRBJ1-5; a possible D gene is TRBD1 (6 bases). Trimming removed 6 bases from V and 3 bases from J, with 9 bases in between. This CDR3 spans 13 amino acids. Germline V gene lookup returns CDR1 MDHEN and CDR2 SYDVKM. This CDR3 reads CASRTGYNQPQHF. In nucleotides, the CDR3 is TGTGCCAGCAGGACAGGCTACAATCAGCCCCAGCATTTT.

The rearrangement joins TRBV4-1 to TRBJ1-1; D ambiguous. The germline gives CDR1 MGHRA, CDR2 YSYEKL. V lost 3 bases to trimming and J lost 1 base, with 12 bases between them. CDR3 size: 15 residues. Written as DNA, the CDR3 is TGCGCCAGCAGCCACGATAATGTTGGGAACACTGAAGCTTTCTTT. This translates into CASSHDNVGNTEAFF.